The 14 T cell receptor beta chains below were found in one sample sequenced in a study of T cell responses to AZD1222 COVID-19 vaccine. TCRdb keeps only in-frame clones here, not all; method: immunoSEQ multiplex PCR. This sample has roughly 100,000 clones, with roughly 85% found just once. The sample here was peripheral blood, taken on day 0 of AZD1222 vaccination. The receptors originated from an adult in good health.

V gene TRBV5-4 combines with J gene TRBJ1-1; D is possibly TRBD1 (5 bases). The CDR3 extends over 12 amino acids. Trimming cost V 6 bases and J 5 bases, with 11 bases left between them. Germline V gene data show CDR1 as SGHNT and CDR2 as YYREEE (reference sequence). DNA of the CDR3: TGTGCCAGCAACGGCGGGGGGACTGAAGCTTTCTTT. Residues: CASNGGGTEAFF.

About this clone: The germline gene is not matched at one end of the junction; a read error may be the cause. V gene TRBV5-1 combines with J gene TRBJ2-2; possible D gene TRBD1, 5 bases. The CDR3 loop spans 14 amino acids. Germline CDR1 SGHRS, CDR2 YFSETQ. The CDR3 spells CASSLQQVNGELFF. The CDR3 DNA reads as TGTGCCAGCAGCTTGCAACAGGTTAACGGGGAGCTGTTTTTT.

V is TRBV6-2 or TRBV6-3 and J is TRBJ1-2; 9 bases agree with TRBD1. The CDR3 consists of 15 residues. The V segment lost 1 base and the J segment 4 bases; nucleotides outside the gene matches: 4. The germline gives CDR1 MNHEY, CDR2 SVGEGT. The CDR3 coding sequence is TGTGCCAGCAGTTACTTCAGGACAGGGGTCTATGGCTACACCTTC. Translation gives CASSYFRTGVYGYTF.

The V call is TRBV11-3, the J call TRBJ2-1; D possibly corresponds to TRBD2 (5 bases). Trimming cost V 3 bases and J 12 bases, with 12 bases left between them. The CDR3 extends over 12 amino acids. Germline CDR1 is SGHNT and CDR2 is YENEEA. For the CDR3, the DNA is TGTGCCAGCAGCTTGGGTTCGAGGGTGCAGTTCTTC. Protein: CASSLGSRVQFF.

The chain employs TRBV5-4 and TRBJ2-7, with D possibly TRBD2 on 5 matching bases. V was pared by 4 bases and J by 4 bases, with 12 bases between. CDR3 length equals 13 residues. Germline loops: CDR1 SGHNT, CDR2 YYREEE (reference sequence). For the CDR3, the DNA is TGTGCCAGCAGCCATCAGTCGGGGTACGAGCAGTACTTC. Translating it yields CASSHQSGYEQYF.

The V call is TRBV2, the J call TRBJ1-2; the match to TRBD1 covers 9 bases. This CDR3 region has 16 residues. With 6 bases clipped from V and 0 bases from J, the junction kept 8 bases outside the gene matches. The germline V gene has CDR1 SNHLY and CDR2 FYNNEI. DNA for the CDR3: TGTGCCAGCAGCGACCTGGGACAGGGCTCTAACTATGGCTACACCTTC. It yields the protein CASSDLGQGSNYGYTF.

The rearrangement uses TRBV5-1 and TRBJ1-2, with 7 bases lining up with TRBD1. This CDR3 contains 17 residues. V gave up 1 base and J gave up 0 bases; unmatched junction bases: 9. The germline V gene has CDR1 SGHRS and CDR2 YFSETQ. CDR3 sequence reads: CASSLSRTGIANYGYTF. CDR3 nucleotide sequence: TGCGCCAGCAGCTTGTCCCGGACAGGTATAGCTAACTATGGCTACACCTTC.

The V gene is TRBV4-3, the J gene TRBJ1-4; 10 positions match TRBD1. The CDR3 covers 19 residues. V gave up 3 bases and J gave up 4 bases; unmatched junction bases: 14. Germline assignment: CDR1 LGHNA and CDR2 YSLEER. The CDR3 DNA follows: TGCGCCAGCAGCCAGGCCGGTATTGGACAGGGGGGTCGTAATGAAAAACTGTTTTTT. Translation gives CASSQAGIGQGGRNEKLFF.

This sequence joins TRBV6-5 and TRBJ1-2; maybe TRBD1 (6 bases). Trimming stripped 0 bases from V and 3 bases from J, with 11 bases between. This CDR3 is 15 amino acids long. Germline loops: CDR1 MNHEY, CDR2 SVGAGI. CDR3 coding DNA: TGTGCCAGCAGTTACTCGCGGGACACTGACTATGGCTACACCTTC. Translated: CASSYSRDTDYGYTF.

This clone occurred a few times. This rearrangement joins TRBV12-5 to TRBJ1-3, with D possibly matching TRBD1 (5 bases). The CDR3 runs 17 residues. Looked up from germline, CDR1 is LGHNT and CDR2 is FRNRAP. V was shortened by 1 base and J by 3 bases, with 16 bases between the two germline ends. The CDR3 DNA follows: TGTGCTAGTGGTTTGGAGCAGGGCGGTTTCGGTGGAAACACCATATATTTT. Protein sequence: CASGLEQGGFGGNTIYF.

The gene calls are TRBV12-3 or TRBV12-4 and TRBJ2-7, with 7 bases fitting TRBD2. The CDR3 is made up of 13 amino acids. With 6 bases clipped from V and 5 bases from J, the junction kept 7 bases outside the gene matches. In nucleotides, the CDR3 is TGTGCCAGCAGCAAGGGACTATTCAACGAGCAGTACTTC. This translates into CASSKGLFNEQYF.

V and J are TRBV5-1 and TRBJ1-3, with D possibly TRBD1 on 6 matching bases. CDR1 SGHRS and CDR2 YFSETQ come from the germline V gene. The CDR3 has 14 residues. V shed 0 bases and J shed 2 bases, with 6 bases lying between them. CDR3 sequence reads: CASSLGQAGNTIYF. Here the CDR3 DNA reads TGCGCCAGCAGCTTGGGACAGGCTGGAAACACCATATATTTT. Supplemented by reference TRBV5-1 and TRBJ1-3, the full variable domain reads KAGVTQTPRYLIKTRGQQVTLSCSPISGHRSVSWYQQTPGQGLQFLFEYFSETQRNKGNFPGRFSGRQFSNSRSEMNVSTLELGDSALYLCASSLGQAGNTIYFGEGSWLTVV.

This chain links TRBV6-6 with TRBJ1-5, with D uncertain. CDR1 is MNHNY, CDR2 SVGAGI, per germline (reference sequence). The germline V and J ends were trimmed by 6 bases and 5 bases, with 11 bases remaining between them. The CDR3 has 13 amino acids. CDR3 bases: TGTGCCAGCAGGCCGAGACAAGATCAGCCCCAGCATTTT. This translates into CASRPRQDQPQHF.

The CDR3 nucleotides read TGTGCCAGCAACATTGGACGGGAGAATTCACCCCTCCACTTT. Its translation: CASNIGRENSPLHF. This chain uses TRBV6-5 with TRBJ1-6; no reliable D call. Deletions cut 7 bases from V and 7 bases from J, with 14 bases between. The CDR3 length is 14 residues. Germline CDR1 is MNHEY and CDR2 is SVGAGI.